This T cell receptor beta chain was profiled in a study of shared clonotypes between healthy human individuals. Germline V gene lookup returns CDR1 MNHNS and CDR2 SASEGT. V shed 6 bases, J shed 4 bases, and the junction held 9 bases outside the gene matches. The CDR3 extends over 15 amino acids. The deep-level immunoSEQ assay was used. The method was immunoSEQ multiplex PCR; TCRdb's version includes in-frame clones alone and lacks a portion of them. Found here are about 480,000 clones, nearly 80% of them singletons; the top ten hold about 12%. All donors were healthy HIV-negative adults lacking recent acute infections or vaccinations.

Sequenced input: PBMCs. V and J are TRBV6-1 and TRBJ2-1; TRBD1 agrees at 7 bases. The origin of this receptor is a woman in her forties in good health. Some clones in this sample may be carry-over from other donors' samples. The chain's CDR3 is CASSLGTAPYNEQFF. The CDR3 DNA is TGTGCCAGCAGCCTCGGGACAGCCCCGTACAATGAGCAGTTCTTC.